This T cell receptor (beta chain) was recorded in a study of blood T cell repertoires in COVID-19. Overall study: The United States, Italy and Spain supplied acute and convalescent COVID-19 samples.

Assay used: immunoSEQ multiplex PCR; TCRdb lists only in-frame clones, some missing. The data show approximately 160,000 clones, 83% seen once. Trimming cost V 0 bases and J 0 bases, with 4 bases left between them. CDR1 and CDR2 (germline): SGHNT, YYREEE (reference sequence). The CDR3 loop spans 13 amino acids. This receptor was obtained from a woman aged 45-65 years in a cohort exposed to, infected with or recovered from COVID-19 (not recorded which). The rearrangement links TRBV5-4 to TRBJ2-7; no reliable D call. The material sequenced was PBMCs or T cells enriched from blood (not recorded which). CDR3 loop: CASSLASSYEQYF. CDR3 in DNA: TGTGCCAGCAGCTTGGCGAGCTCCTACGAGCAGTACTTC.